This T cell receptor beta chain comes out of a study of lymphopenia after photon versus proton radiotherapy. Study-wide results and caveats: After the lymphocyte nadir, photon-treated repertoires showed oligoclonal expansion, especially of CD8+ Temra cells.

A remark on this clone: As yet, its antigen is unknown.

The CDR3 has 11 residues. Germline CDR1 SGHRS, CDR2 YFSETQ. V dropped 1 base and J dropped 14 bases, with 11 bases sitting between them. Profiled with immunoSEQ multiplex PCR; TCRdb holds only in-frame clones, not every one. The sample lists some 55,000 clones, about 90% occurring once. The receptor comes from a man in his forties or fifties with gastric cancer. V and J are TRBV5-1 and TRBJ2-3; D might be TRBD1 (6 bases). Sequences were derived from peripheral blood, sampled from a patient treated with photon-based radiotherapy. In DNA form, the CDR3 reads TGCGCCAGCAGCTTGACAGGGTGGTTGTATTTT. This sequence encodes CASSLTGWLYF.